Below are 12 T cell receptor beta chains sequenced from a single sample in a study of CD4 T cells in relation to SARS-CoV-2 and coronaviruses. CD4+ T cells from unexposed donors were obtained before the COVID-19 pandemic (2011-2018). After around nine days of culture, CD4+ T cells were isolated. Data came from immunoSEQ multiplex PCR; TCRdb stores just in-frame clones and leaves some out. The table shows some 26,000 clones, with 73% occurring only once. Antigens for these TCRs are unknown. The sample was CD4+ T cells from PBMCs, cultured in vitro. The receptors derive from a human donor in good health.

The chain links TRBV3-1 (or the pseudogene TRBV3-2) to TRBJ1-2; maybe TRBD1 (5 bases). Per the germline V gene, CDR1 is LGHDT and CDR2 is YNNKEL (reference sequence). Deletions cut 1 base from V and 2 bases from J, with 17 bases between. This CDR3 has 17 amino acids. CDR3 amino acids: CASSQVPGIAINYGYTF. DNA of the CDR3: TGTGCCAGCAGCCAAGTTCCAGGGATAGCGATCAACTATGGCTACACCTTC.

The chain uses TRBV19 and TRBJ2-1, with TRBD2 matching over 10 bases. The germline V gene encodes CDR1 LNHDA and CDR2 SQIVND (reference sequence). The CDR3 runs 17 residues. V was clipped by 7 bases and J by 0 bases; unmatched bases: 9. The CDR3 reads CASTISGRGGSYNEQFF. The CDR3 bases are TGTGCCAGTACCATAAGCGGGAGGGGCGGCTCCTACAATGAGCAGTTCTTC.

The rearrangement uses TRBV24-1 and TRBJ2-5; possibly TRBD1 for D (5 bases). The CDR3 consists of 13 residues. In germline, CDR1 is KGHDR, CDR2 SFDVKD. V lost 5 bases to trimming and J lost 5 bases, with 11 bases between them. CDR3 region: CATSGEAGETQYF. As DNA, the CDR3 is TGTGCCACCAGTGGGGAAGCAGGGGAGACCCAGTACTTC.

The V and J genes are TRBV2 and TRBJ1-1, with 9 positions matching TRBD1. This CDR3 spans 11 amino acids. The germline V gene encodes CDR1 SNHLY and CDR2 FYNNEI. The junction had 8 bases not matched to a gene; V was cut back by 11 bases and J by 10 bases. CDR3 coding DNA: TGTGCCGGGGCGGCGGACAGGGGAGCTTTCTTT. It specifies CAGAADRGAFF.

The sample holds a few counts of this clone. The chain links TRBV2 to TRBJ1-1; 11 positions match TRBD1. The CDR3 has 16 amino acids. Germline V gene sequence: CDR1 SNHLY, CDR2 FYNNEI. V trimming: 0 bases; J trimming: 10 bases; junction bases outside the gene matches: 10. CDR3 in amino acids: CASSEAPPGQGGGAFF. In nucleotides, the CDR3 is TGTGCCAGCAGTGAAGCTCCCCCGGGACAGGGGGGAGGAGCTTTCTTT.

V is TRBV6-6 and J is TRBJ1-1; 7 bases agree with TRBD1. The CDR3 extends over 14 amino acids. CDR1 MNHNY and CDR2 SVGAGI come from the germline V gene (reference sequence). V shed 0 bases, J shed 4 bases, and the junction held 2 bases outside the gene matches. The CDR3 DNA is TGTGCCAGCAGTTACTCCAGGGGGGTCACTGAAGCTTTCTTT. Its translation: CASSYSRGVTEAFF.

The sample holds one count of this clone. This chain connects TRBV28 to TRBJ2-3; 9 nucleotides match TRBD2. Germline CDR1 reads MDHEN; CDR2 reads SYDVKM. V gave up 3 bases and J gave up 10 bases; unmatched junction bases: 8. This CDR3 spans 14 amino acids. In DNA, the CDR3 is TGTGCCAGCAGTTTCCCTAGCGGGATGAGCCCGCAGTATTTT. Translation gives CASSFPSGMSPQYF.

V usage is TRBV27 and J usage is TRBJ2-2, with a tentative D call TRBD1 (5 bases). Germline V gives CDR1 MNHEY, CDR2 SMNVEV (reference sequence). The CDR3 consists of 18 residues. The germline V and J ends were trimmed by 3 bases and 5 bases, with 22 bases remaining between them. The CDR3 DNA follows: TGTGCCAGCAGTTTTAGGGGTACCGGGTTTCTGAGAACCGGGGAGCTGTTTTTT. Translating gives CASSFRGTGFLRTGELFF.

V gene TRBV6-1 combines with J gene TRBJ2-7; D is uncertain. Deletions cut 2 bases from V and 3 bases from J, with 14 bases between. Germline loops: CDR1 MNHNS, CDR2 SASEGT. The CDR3 consists of 15 residues. CDR3 DNA sequence: TGTGCCAGCAGTGAATATGGGTCGATAATCTACGAGCAGTACTTC. It yields the protein CASSEYGSIIYEQYF.

The chain has TRBV19 and TRBJ2-1, with D unresolved. CDR1 and CDR2 from the germline V gene are LNHDA and SQIVND (reference sequence). CDR3 length: 14 amino acids. V was cut by 0 bases and J by 7 bases, with 10 bases left in between. The CDR3 here is CASSIEYIANEQFF. In DNA form, the CDR3 reads TGTGCCAGTAGTATAGAATACATTGCAAATGAGCAGTTCTTC.

The chain has TRBV14 and TRBJ2-5, with 9 bases matching TRBD1. The germline CDR1 and CDR2 sequences are SGHDN and FVKESK. This CDR3 contains 16 residues. J lost 3 bases, V lost 0 bases, and 5 bases had no gene match. The CDR3 coding sequence is TGTGCCAGCAGCCAAGAATTCAGGGACAGGGAAGAGACCCAGTACTTC. The encoded protein is CASSQEFRDREETQYF. The whole variable domain, filled in from reference TRBV14 and TRBJ2-5, reads EAGVTQFPSHSVIEKGQTVTLRCDPISGHDNLYWYRRVMGKEIKFLLHFVKESKQDESGMPNNRFLAERTGGTYSTLKVQPAELEDSGVYFCASSQEFRDREETQYFGPGTRLLVL.

The V gene is TRBV2, the J gene TRBJ2-5; D is perhaps TRBD2 (5 bases). Germline assignment: CDR1 SNHLY and CDR2 FYNNEI. CDR3 length: 13 amino acids. V lost 0 bases and J 5 bases, leaving 7 bases between the germline ends. CDR3 region: CASSEAGVETQYF. CDR3 in DNA: TGTGCCAGCAGTGAAGCGGGAGTGGAGACCCAGTACTTC. Supplemented by reference TRBV2 and TRBJ2-5, the full variable domain reads EPEVTQTPSHQVTQMGQEVILRCVPISNHLYFYWYRQILGQKVEFLVSFYNNEISEKSEIFDDQFSVERPDGSNFTLKIRSTKLEDSAMYFCASSEAGVETQYFGPGTRLLVL.